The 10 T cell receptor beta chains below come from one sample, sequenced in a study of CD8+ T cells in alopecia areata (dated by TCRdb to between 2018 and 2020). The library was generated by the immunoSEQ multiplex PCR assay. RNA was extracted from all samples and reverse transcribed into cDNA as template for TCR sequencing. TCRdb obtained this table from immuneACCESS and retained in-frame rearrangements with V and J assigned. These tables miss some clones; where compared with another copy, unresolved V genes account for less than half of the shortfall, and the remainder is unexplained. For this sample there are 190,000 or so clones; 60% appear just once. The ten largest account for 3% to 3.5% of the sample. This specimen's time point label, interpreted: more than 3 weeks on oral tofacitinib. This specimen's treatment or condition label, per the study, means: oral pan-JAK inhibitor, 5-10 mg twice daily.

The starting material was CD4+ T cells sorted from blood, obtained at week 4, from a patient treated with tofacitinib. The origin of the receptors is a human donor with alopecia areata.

CDR3 in amino acids: CASSQRGAPTDTQYF. The CDR3 region has the DNA TGTGCCAGCAGCCAACGGGGGGCGCCCACAGATACGCAGTATTTT. V usage is TRBV14 and J usage is TRBJ2-3; weak D call: TRBD2 (7 bases). Germline V CDR1 and CDR2: SGHDN, FVKESK. V was cut by 2 bases and J by 2 bases, with 11 bases left in between. This CDR3 has 15 residues. The variable domain in full, with the rest retrieved from reference TRBV14 and TRBJ2-3, is EAGVTQFPSHSVIEKGQTVTLRCDPISGHDNLYWYRRVMGKEIKFLLHFVKESKQDESGMPNNRFLAERTGGTYSTLKVQPAELEDSGVYFCASSQRGAPTDTQYFGPGTRLTVL.

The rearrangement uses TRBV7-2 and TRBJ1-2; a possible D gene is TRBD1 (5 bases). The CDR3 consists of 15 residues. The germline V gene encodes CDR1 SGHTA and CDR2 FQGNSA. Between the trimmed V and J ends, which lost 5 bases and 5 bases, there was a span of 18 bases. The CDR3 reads CASSPTTVVLYGYTF. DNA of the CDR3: TGTGCCAGCAGCCCCACGACAGTCGTTCTGTATGGCTACACCTTC. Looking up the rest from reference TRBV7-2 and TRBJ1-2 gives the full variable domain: GAGVSQSPSNKVTEKGKDVELRCDPISGHTALYWYRQSLGQGLEFLIYFQGNSAPDKSGLPSDRFSAERTGGSVSTLTIQRTQQEDSAVYLCASSPTTVVLYGYTFGSGTRLTVV.

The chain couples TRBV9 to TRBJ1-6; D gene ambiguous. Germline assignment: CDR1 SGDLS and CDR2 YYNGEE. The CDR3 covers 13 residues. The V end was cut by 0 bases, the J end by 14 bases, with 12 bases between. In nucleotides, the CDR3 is TGTGCCAGCAGCGTAGACGCGTCAAGGACCCTCCACTTT. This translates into CASSVDASRTLHF.

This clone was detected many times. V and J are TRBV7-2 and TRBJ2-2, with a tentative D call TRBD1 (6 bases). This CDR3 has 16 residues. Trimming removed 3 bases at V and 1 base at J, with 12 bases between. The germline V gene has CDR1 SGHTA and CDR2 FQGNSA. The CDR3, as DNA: TGTGCCAGCAGCTTCGACGGGACACTGAACACCGGGGAGCTGTTTTTT. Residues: CASSFDGTLNTGELFF.

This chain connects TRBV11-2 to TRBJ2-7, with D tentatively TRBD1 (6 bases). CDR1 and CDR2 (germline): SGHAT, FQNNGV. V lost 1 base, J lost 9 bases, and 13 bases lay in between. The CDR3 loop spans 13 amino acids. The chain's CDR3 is CASSLARGRRQYF. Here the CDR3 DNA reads TGTGCCAGCAGCTTAGCCAGGGGAAGGCGGCAGTACTTC.

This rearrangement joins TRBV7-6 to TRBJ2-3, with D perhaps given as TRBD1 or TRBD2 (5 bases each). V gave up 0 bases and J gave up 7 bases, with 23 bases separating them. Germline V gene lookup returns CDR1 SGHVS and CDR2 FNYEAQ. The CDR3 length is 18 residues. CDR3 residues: CASSLARRVEGSGHTQYF. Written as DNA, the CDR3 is TGTGCCAGCAGCTTAGCGCGAAGGGTCGAGGGGTCGGGACATACGCAGTATTTT.

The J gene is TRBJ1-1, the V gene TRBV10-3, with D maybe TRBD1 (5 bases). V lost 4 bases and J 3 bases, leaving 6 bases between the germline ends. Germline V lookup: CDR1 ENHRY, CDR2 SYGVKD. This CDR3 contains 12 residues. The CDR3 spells CAISVGDTEAFF. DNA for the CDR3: TGTGCCATCAGTGTAGGGGACACTGAAGCTTTCTTT.

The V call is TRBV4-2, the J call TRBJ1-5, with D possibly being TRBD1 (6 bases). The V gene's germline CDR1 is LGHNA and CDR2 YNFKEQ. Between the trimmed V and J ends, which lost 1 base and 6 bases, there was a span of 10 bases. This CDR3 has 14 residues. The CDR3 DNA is TGTGCCAGCAGCCAAGGGACAGTGGGTCAGCCCCAGCATTTT. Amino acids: CASSQGTVGQPQHF.

The DNA of the CDR3 is TGTGCCAGCTCACCTCGGACTAGCGGGGGGGCCGAGCAGTTCTTC. Protein sequence: CASSPRTSGGAEQFF. The chain uses TRBV18 and TRBJ2-1; 15 bases line up with TRBD2. The J segment lost 10 bases and the V segment lost 3 bases, leaving 4 bases of the junction unmatched. The CDR3 extends over 15 amino acids. Germline values: CDR1 KGHSH, CDR2 LQKENI.

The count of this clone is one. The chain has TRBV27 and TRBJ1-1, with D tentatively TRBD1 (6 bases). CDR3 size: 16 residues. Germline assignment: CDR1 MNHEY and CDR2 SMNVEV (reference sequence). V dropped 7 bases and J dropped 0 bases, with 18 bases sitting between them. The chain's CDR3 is CASNPQGRGLNTEAFF. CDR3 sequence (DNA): TGTGCCAGCAACCCACAGGGAAGAGGGTTGAACACTGAAGCTTTCTTT.